The 32 T cell receptor beta chains below come from one sample, sequenced in a study of T cell repertoires and HLA-DP antigens. TCRdb's copy holds only in-frame clones and misses some; the assay was immunoSEQ multiplex PCR. This table holds around 90,000 clones, around nine tenths found once. No antigen is known for these receptors. The sequenced sample was CD4+ T cells from PBMCs. Every receptor here comes from a man in his fifties in good health and CMV-seronegative.

The CDR3 DNA reads TGTGCCAGTAGTCCCAGGTTCAGTGGGAAAGCCTACGAGCAGTACTTC. This gives the protein CASSPRFSGKAYEQYF. This chain uses TRBV19 with TRBJ2-7; D is ambiguous. This CDR3 has 16 residues. Trimming took 5 bases from V and 2 from J, leaving 19 bases between them. Germline CDR1 reads LNHDA; CDR2 reads SQIVND (reference sequence). The whole variable domain, remainder taken from reference TRBV19 and TRBJ2-7, is DGGITQSPKYLFRKEGQNVTLSCEQNLNHDAMYWYRQDPGQGLRLIYYSQIVNDFQKGDIAEGYSVSREKKESFPLTVTSAQKNPTAFYLCASSPRFSGKAYEQYFGPGTRLTVT.

The chain recombines TRBV5-5 with TRBJ2-7; 7 bases match TRBD1. This CDR3 comprises 17 residues. The J segment lost 3 bases and the V segment lost 4 bases, leaving 16 bases of the junction unmatched. Germline V CDR1 and CDR2: SGHKS, YYEKEE (reference sequence). The CDR3 DNA sequence: TGTGCCAGCAGCCCGGGGCCAACAGGGGCTAAGATCTACGAGCAGTACTTC. Encoded protein: CASSPGPTGAKIYEQYF.

In this sample, this clone turned up a few times. The chain has TRBV27 and TRBJ1-6; D is possibly TRBD1 (5 bases). Deletions cut 3 bases from V and 6 bases from J, with 12 bases between. Per the germline V gene, CDR1 is MNHEY and CDR2 is SMNVEV (reference sequence). The CDR3 consists of 15 residues. CDR3 in amino acids: CASSFEGKINSPLHF. In DNA, the CDR3 is TGTGCCAGCAGTTTTGAGGGGAAGATTAATTCACCCCTCCACTTT.

This clone was seen once. The rearrangement links TRBV27 to TRBJ1-3; D gene unclear. V shed 1 base and J shed 0 bases, with 10 bases lying between them. The CDR3 is 16 amino acids. Germline V gene data show CDR1 as MNHEY and CDR2 as SMNVEV (reference sequence). The CDR3 spells CASSLFPGFSGNTIYF. CDR3 bases: TGTGCCAGCAGTTTATTCCCGGGGTTCTCTGGAAACACCATATATTTT.

This chain joins TRBV27 and TRBJ2-1; 16 bases fit TRBD2. The CDR3 length is 16 residues. The V segment lost 5 bases and the J segment 12 bases; nucleotides outside the gene matches: 10. Germline V gene sequence: CDR1 MNHEY, CDR2 SMNVEV (reference sequence). The CDR3 reads CASSPLGTSGRARQFF. CDR3 in DNA: TGTGCCAGCAGTCCTCTAGGGACTAGCGGGAGGGCCAGGCAGTTCTTC.

In DNA form, the CDR3 reads TGTGCCAGTAAGGTTGGGCAGGGTAGGTTTAAAGCTTTCTTT. This sequence encodes CASKVGQGRFKAFF. The chain combines TRBV19 with TRBJ1-1, with D perhaps TRBD1 (5 bases). CDR3 size: 14 residues. CDR1 is LNHDA and CDR2 is SQIVND in the germline V gene (reference sequence). V shed 7 bases and J shed 9 bases, with 21 bases lying between them.

V gene TRBV2 combines with J gene TRBJ2-3; possibly TRBD1 or TRBD2 for D (5 bases each). The V end was cut by 6 bases, the J end by 2 bases, with 12 bases between. This CDR3 contains 14 residues. Germline V gene lookup returns CDR1 SNHLY and CDR2 FYNNEI. This CDR3 is CASSLGRYTDTQYF. The CDR3 region has the DNA TGTGCCAGCAGCCTGGGACGGTACACAGATACGCAGTATTTT.

The chain employs TRBV4-3 and TRBJ2-7, with 9 bases matching TRBD1. Germline trimming cut 2 bases from V and 7 bases from J; bases unmatched to any gene: 12. Germline CDR1 is LGHNA and CDR2 is YSLEER. The CDR3 loop spans 16 amino acids. CDR3 sequence (DNA): TGCGCCAGCAGCCAAACGCTAGGGACAGGGCCGGGGGAGCAGTACTTC. It specifies CASSQTLGTGPGEQYF.

The chain combines TRBV7-2 with TRBJ1-1; D not certain. CDR3 length: 11 amino acids. Germline assignment: CDR1 SGHTA and CDR2 FQGNSA. V gave up 7 bases and J gave up 5 bases, with 8 bases separating them. The CDR3 region has the DNA TGTGCCAGCACCTGGAAGACTGAAGCTTTCTTT. Translated, it gives CASTWKTEAFF.

This clone is a singleton in its sample. This chain connects TRBV15 to TRBJ2-7, with D perhaps TRBD2 (5 bases). The CDR3 has 13 amino acids. Germline CDR1 is LNHNV and CDR2 is YYDKDF (reference sequence). Trimming cost V 3 bases and J 0 bases, with 6 bases left between them. The CDR3 protein is CATSREDSYEQYF. CDR3 sequence (DNA): TGTGCCACCAGCAGGGAGGACTCCTACGAGCAGTACTTC.

The rearrangement uses TRBV4-3 and TRBJ1-4; D is uncertain. With 3 bases removed from V and 0 bases from J, the gap between germline ends came to 5 bases. Germline CDR1 LGHNA, CDR2 YSLEER. This CDR3 has 14 residues. CDR3 nucleotides: TGCGCCAGCAGCCAGTCAGCAACTAATGAAAAACTGTTTTTT. It encodes CASSQSATNEKLFF.

The V gene is TRBV18, the J gene TRBJ1-1; possible D gene TRBD1, 6 bases. Trimming left V 2 bases short and J 4 bases short, with 11 bases between. The CDR3 has 14 residues. Germline loops: CDR1 KGHSH, CDR2 LQKENI. The CDR3 DNA is TGTGCCAGCTCACCATTGGACAGAGCCACTGAAGCTTTCTTT. Translation gives CASSPLDRATEAFF.

The chain recombines TRBV5-1 with TRBJ1-1; 7 positions agree with TRBD1. Germline assignment: CDR1 SGHRS and CDR2 YFSETQ. This CDR3 is 14 amino acids long. The V gene end was trimmed by 4 bases and the J gene end by 5 bases; junction bases not matched to a gene: 8. CDR3 residues: CASSGTRGWTEAFF. Here the CDR3 DNA reads TGCGCCAGCAGCGGCACCAGGGGGTGGACTGAAGCTTTCTTT.

In DNA form, the CDR3 reads TGTGCCAGCAAAACAGGGGGAAGCACAGATACGCAGTATTTT. Translation gives CASKTGGSTDTQYF. The chain combines TRBV2 with TRBJ2-3; 8 bases match TRBD1. From germline, CDR1 is SNHLY and CDR2 FYNNEI. Unmatched junction bases numbered 3, after V lost 7 bases and J lost 0 bases. This CDR3 contains 14 residues.

The rearrangement links TRBV19 to TRBJ2-5; TRBD1 aligns across 7 bases. The CDR3 runs 13 residues. Germline lookup yields CDR1 LNHDA and CDR2 SQIVND (reference sequence). Losses at the gene ends were 10 bases for V and 1 base for J; bases not matched to a gene: 6. The CDR3 sequence is CATAGQAQETQYF. CDR3 nucleotides: TGTGCCACCGCAGGACAGGCCCAAGAGACCCAGTACTTC.

The rearrangement links TRBV30 to TRBJ1-1; weak D call: TRBD1 (6 bases). The V end was cut by 4 bases, the J end by 6 bases, with 12 bases between. Germline V CDR1 and CDR2: GTSNPN, SVGIG (reference sequence). This CDR3 has 12 amino acids. Written as DNA, the CDR3 is TGTGCCTGGATTCAGGGGACGGCTGAAGCTTTCTTT. This sequence encodes CAWIQGTAEAFF. Together with reference TRBV30 and TRBJ1-1, the CDR3 gives the full variable domain: SQTIHQWPATLVQPVGSPLSLECTVEGTSNPNLYWYRQAAGRGLQLLFYSVGIGQISSEVPQNLSASRPQDRQFILSSKKLLLSDSGFYLCAWIQGTAEAFFGQGTRLTVV.

The rearrangement joins TRBV2 to TRBJ1-1, with D possibly matching TRBD1 (5 bases). This CDR3 has 15 residues. Germline assignment: CDR1 SNHLY and CDR2 FYNNEI. The ends were cut back, 6 bases at V and 2 bases at J, with 16 bases in the middle. The CDR3 is CASRQSGGLNTEAFF. The CDR3 nucleotides read TGTGCCAGCAGGCAGTCTGGGGGATTAAACACTGAAGCTTTCTTT.

The genes are TRBV7-6 and TRBJ1-1, with 7 positions matching TRBD1. This CDR3 spans 12 amino acids. Germline CDR1 is SGHVS and CDR2 is FNYEAQ. The junction had 4 bases not matched to a gene; V was cut back by 4 bases and J by 8 bases. The CDR3 loop is CASSSTGLEAFF. DNA of the CDR3: TGTGCCAGCAGCTCGACAGGGTTAGAAGCTTTCTTT. The full variable domain, with the rest looked up from reference TRBV7-6 and TRBJ1-1, is GAGVSQSPRYKVTKRGQDVALRCDPISGHVSLYWYRQALGQGPEFLTYFNYEAQQDKSGLPNDRFSAERPEGSISTLTIQRTEQRDSAMYRCASSSTGLEAFFGQGTRLTVV.

This chain joins TRBV6-6 and TRBJ2-7; the D gene is possibly TRBD1 (6 bases). The germline V and J ends were trimmed by 1 base and 2 bases, with 12 bases remaining between them. CDR3 length equals 15 residues. Germline CDR1 is MNHNY and CDR2 is SVGAGI (reference sequence). DNA of the CDR3: TGTGCCAGCAGTTACTATGGGACACGAGCCTACGAGCAGTACTTC. The encoded protein is CASSYYGTRAYEQYF.

This clone is a singleton in its sample. The J gene is TRBJ2-5, the V gene TRBV6-6; D is uncertain. The CDR3 length is 12 residues. V lost 6 bases and J 2 bases, leaving 7 bases between the germline ends. Germline V lookup: CDR1 MNHNY, CDR2 SVGAGI (reference sequence). The chain's CDR3 is CASRQVQETQYF. The CDR3 bases are TGTGCCAGCAGGCAGGTTCAAGAGACCCAGTACTTC.

The gene calls are TRBV9 and TRBJ2-5; 10 nucleotides align to TRBD2. CDR1 SGDLS and CDR2 YYNGEE come from the germline V gene. The V segment lost 0 bases and the J segment 1 base; nucleotides outside the gene matches: 6. The CDR3 covers 17 residues. CDR3 in amino acids: CASSVASSGGFQETQYF. CDR3 nucleotides: TGTGCCAGCAGCGTAGCATCTAGCGGGGGATTCCAAGAGACCCAGTACTTC.

The chain joins TRBV6-4 to TRBJ2-7; D is unresolved. Trimming pared 3 bases from V and 0 bases from J, leaving 15 bases between. The CDR3 runs to 16 residues. The germline gives CDR1 MRHNA, CDR2 SNTAGT. The CDR3 DNA is TGTGCCAGCAGTGAATCGCCCCCGCGGATCTCCTACGAGCAGTACTTC. The encoded protein is CASSESPPRISYEQYF.

The chain is built from TRBV4-1 and TRBJ2-5; perhaps TRBD1 as D (5 bases). The CDR3 is 14 residues long. V was clipped by 0 bases and J by 1 base, with 6 bases between them. CDR1 is MGHRA and CDR2 is YSYEKL in the germline V gene. The CDR3 DNA reads TGCGCCAGCAGCCAAGAGACAGTCCAAGAGACCCAGTACTTC. Its translation is CASSQETVQETQYF.

The V and J genes are TRBV19 and TRBJ2-4; 7 positions match TRBD1. V lost 4 bases and J lost 9; bases outside the gene matches: 6. CDR3 length: 13 residues. CDR1 is LNHDA and CDR2 is SQIVND in the germline V gene (reference sequence). The CDR3 reads CASSTGQPSIQYF. CDR3 bases: TGTGCCAGTAGTACGGGACAGCCTAGCATTCAGTACTTC.

The chain uses TRBV7-2 and TRBJ2-3; D remains ambiguous. Germline CDR1 reads SGHTA; CDR2 reads FQGNSA. V dropped 1 base and J dropped 2 bases, with 4 bases sitting between them. The CDR3 has 13 amino acids. CDR3 nucleotide sequence: TGTGCCAGCAGCTTAGATTTCACAGATACGCAGTATTTT. It is translated as CASSLDFTDTQYF.

This clone was observed once. The chain combines TRBV15 with TRBJ1-5; no clear D gene. Germline lookup yields CDR1 LNHNV and CDR2 YYDKDF (reference sequence). The ends were cut back, 3 bases at V and 4 bases at J, with 13 bases in the middle. This CDR3 comprises 15 residues. The CDR3 loop is CATSRQAAPNQPQHF. The CDR3 DNA follows: TGTGCCACCAGCAGGCAGGCGGCACCAAATCAGCCCCAGCATTTT.

The V gene is TRBV30, the J gene TRBJ2-5; D call uncertain. Trimming pared 2 bases from V and 2 bases from J, leaving 9 bases between. CDR1 and CDR2 from the germline V gene are GTSNPN and SVGIG (reference sequence). This CDR3 is 13 amino acids long. The CDR3 nucleotides are TGTGCCTGGAGTACCGGTGGGCAAGAGACCCAGTACTTC. Its translation is CAWSTGGQETQYF.

The gene calls are TRBV25-1 and TRBJ2-7, with unresolved D. The CDR3 has 15 residues. The ends were cut back, 0 bases at V and 2 bases at J, with 11 bases in the middle. Germline assignment: CDR1 MGHDK and CDR2 SYGVNS. The DNA of the CDR3 is TGTGCCAGCAGTGAATATAGGCTGCCTACCTACGAGCAGTACTTC. Protein sequence: CASSEYRLPTYEQYF.

This rearrangement joins TRBV19 to TRBJ2-3; D remains ambiguous. The CDR3 is made up of 14 amino acids. CDR1 and CDR2 (germline): LNHDA, SQIVND (reference sequence). V lost 6 bases, J lost 0 bases, and 10 bases lay in between. The CDR3 reads CASRRTSSTDTQYF. The CDR3 DNA is TGTGCCAGTAGGAGAACCTCTAGCACAGATACGCAGTATTTT. The full variable domain, its missing parts supplied by reference TRBV19 and TRBJ2-3, is DGGITQSPKYLFRKEGQNVTLSCEQNLNHDAMYWYRQDPGQGLRLIYYSQIVNDFQKGDIAEGYSVSREKKESFPLTVTSAQKNPTAFYLCASRRTSSTDTQYFGPGTRLTVL.

The rearrangement uses TRBV5-1 and TRBJ2-7; 7 bases map to TRBD1. CDR3 length: 16 amino acids. Germline V CDR1 and CDR2: SGHRS, YFSETQ. V was clipped by 4 bases and J by 6 bases; unmatched bases: 16. The CDR3: CASSPPSQGSRAEQYF. As DNA, the CDR3 is TGCGCCAGCAGCCCACCCTCACAGGGGTCCAGGGCCGAGCAGTACTTC.

The chain joins TRBV7-6 to TRBJ2-2; the D gene is possibly TRBD1 (6 bases). Trimming stripped 4 bases from V and 4 bases from J, with 13 bases between. Germline V lookup: CDR1 SGHVS, CDR2 FNYEAQ. CDR3 length: 15 amino acids. The CDR3 spells CASSSIQGPTGELFF. The CDR3 coding sequence is TGTGCCAGCAGCTCGATACAGGGTCCCACCGGGGAGCTGTTTTTT.

The chain has TRBV9 and TRBJ1-4; D remains unclear. Germline assignment: CDR1 SGDLS and CDR2 YYNGEE. With 0 bases removed from V and 8 bases from J, the gap between germline ends came to 17 bases. This CDR3 is 16 amino acids long. CDR3 in amino acids: CASSVDSDPGWEKLFF. The CDR3 coding sequence is TGTGCCAGCAGCGTAGATTCGGACCCAGGATGGGAAAAACTGTTTTTT.